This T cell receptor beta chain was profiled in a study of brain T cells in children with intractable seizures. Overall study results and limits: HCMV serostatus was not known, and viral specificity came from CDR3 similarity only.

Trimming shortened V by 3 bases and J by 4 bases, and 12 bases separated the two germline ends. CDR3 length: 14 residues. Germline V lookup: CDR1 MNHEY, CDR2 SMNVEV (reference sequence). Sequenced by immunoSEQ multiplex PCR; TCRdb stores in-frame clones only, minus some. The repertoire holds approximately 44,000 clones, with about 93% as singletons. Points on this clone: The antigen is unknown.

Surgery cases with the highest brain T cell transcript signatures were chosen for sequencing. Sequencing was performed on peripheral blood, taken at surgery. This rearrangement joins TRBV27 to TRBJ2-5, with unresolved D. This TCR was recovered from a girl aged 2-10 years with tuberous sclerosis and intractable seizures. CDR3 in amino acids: CASSFNLDVETQYF. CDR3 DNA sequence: TGTGCCAGCAGTTTTAATCTTGATGTAGAGACCCAGTACTTC.